These 11 T cell receptor beta chains were sequenced from one sample in a study of blood T cell repertoires in COVID-19. Using immunoSEQ multiplex PCR, the repertoire was profiled, and TCRdb retains in-frame clones only, with some absent. The sample includes 150,000 to 200,000 clones, 75% to 85% seen only once; the top ten take about 1.5%. The specimen sequenced was peripheral blood. The receptors were gathered from a human donor in a cohort sampled during active COVID-19.

This rearrangement joins TRBV15 to TRBJ2-1, with 7 bases fitting TRBD2. Germline loops: CDR1 LNHNV, CDR2 YYDKDF (reference sequence). The CDR3 length is 16 residues. The trim removed 7 bases at V and 4 bases at J, leaving 13 bases unmatched. The CDR3: CATNVDQAGEYNEQFF. The DNA for the CDR3 is TGTGCCACCAACGTCGATCAGGCGGGGGAATACAATGAGCAGTTCTTC.

This clone has only a few counts. The CDR3 DNA reads TGTGCCACGGTCGAACAGGGTAGCCTCTATGGCTACACCTTC. It yields the protein CATVEQGSLYGYTF. V gene TRBV7-9 combines with J gene TRBJ1-2; the D gene is possibly TRBD1 (6 bases). Germline V gene data show CDR1 as SEHNR and CDR2 as FQNEAQ (reference sequence). The V end lost 10 bases, the J end lost 4 bases, and 19 bases lay between the germline ends. The CDR3 totals 14 residues.

This clone was observed a few times. The chain is built from TRBV24-1 and TRBJ2-2; 11 bases line up with TRBD2. Germline V gene data show CDR1 as KGHDR and CDR2 as SFDVKD. The CDR3 totals 14 residues. V was pared by 7 bases and J by 4 bases, with 1 base of the junction left unmatched. This chain's CDR3 is CATRGLAATGELFF. The CDR3 DNA reads as TGTGCCACCAGGGGACTAGCGGCCACCGGGGAGCTGTTTTTT.

The CDR3 region is CASSQVWAPTPYEQYF. In nucleotides, the CDR3 is TGTGCCAGCAGCCAAGTTTGGGCTCCCACACCCTACGAGCAGTACTTC. The chain links TRBV3-1 (or the pseudogene TRBV3-2) to TRBJ2-7; no definite D call. Trimming pared 1 base from V and 2 bases from J, leaving 15 bases between. CDR3 length: 16 residues. Per the germline V gene, CDR1 is LGHDT and CDR2 is YNNKEL (reference sequence).

The chain employs TRBV2 and TRBJ1-2, with 8 positions matching TRBD1. This CDR3 comprises 14 residues. V trimming: 6 bases; J trimming: 4 bases; junction bases outside the gene matches: 7. From germline, CDR1 is SNHLY and CDR2 FYNNEI. The CDR3 bases are TGTGCCAGCAGCGCAGGACAGGGAAGCTATGGCTACACCTTC. This encodes CASSAGQGSYGYTF. Together with reference TRBV2 and TRBJ1-2, the CDR3 gives the full variable domain: EPEVTQTPSHQVTQMGQEVILRCVPISNHLYFYWYRQILGQKVEFLVSFYNNEISEKSEIFDDQFSVERPDGSNFTLKIRSTKLEDSAMYFCASSAGQGSYGYTFGSGTRLTVV.

V and J are TRBV5-4 and TRBJ2-7, with TRBD2 identical over 7 bases. Trimming at V came to 4 bases and at J to 2 bases, leaving 3 bases not matched to a gene. This CDR3 comprises 13 residues. Germline V lookup: CDR1 SGHNT, CDR2 YYREEE (reference sequence). The CDR3 loop reads CASSPRGAYEQYF. As DNA, the CDR3 is TGTGCCAGCAGCCCCCGGGGGGCCTACGAGCAGTACTTC.

This chain connects TRBV29-1 to TRBJ2-2, with TRBD1 as a possible D gene (5 bases). Trimming cost V 4 bases and J 0 bases, with 9 bases left between them. The CDR3 covers 14 residues. Germline assignment: CDR1 SQVTM and CDR2 ANQGSEA. CDR3 nucleotide sequence: TGCAGCGTTGGGGGCCGCGCGAACACCGGGGAGCTGTTTTTT. Translation gives CSVGGRANTGELFF.

V usage is TRBV28 and J usage is TRBJ2-3; maybe TRBD1 (5 bases). The CDR3 is made up of 15 amino acids. Looked up from germline, CDR1 is MDHEN and CDR2 is SYDVKM. Trimming shortened V by 3 bases and J by 4 bases, and 14 bases separated the two germline ends. This chain's CDR3 is CASSLGRDWADTQYF. The DNA of the CDR3 is TGTGCCAGCAGTTTGGGCAGGGATTGGGCAGATACGCAGTATTTT.

The V and J genes are TRBV10-3 and TRBJ1-3, with TRBD1 identical over 11 bases. In germline, CDR1 is ENHRY, CDR2 SYGVKD. The CDR3 totals 16 residues. V shed 5 bases and J 0 bases; nucleotides not matched to a gene: 3. CDR3 nucleotides: TGTGCCATCAGTCCGGGACAGGGGGTCTCTGGAAACACCATATATTTT. Protein sequence: CAISPGQGVSGNTIYF.

The chain recombines TRBV28 with TRBJ1-2; tentatively, D is TRBD1 (5 bases). V lost 0 bases to trimming and J lost 5 bases, with 10 bases between them. The CDR3 has 14 residues. Germline V lookup: CDR1 MDHEN, CDR2 SYDVKM. The CDR3 nucleotides are TGTGCCAGCAGTTTATGGGGGGGAAGGTATGGCTACACCTTC. Encoded protein: CASSLWGGRYGYTF.

This clone was seen once. The rearrangement joins TRBV20-1 to TRBJ2-5; TRBD2 is a possible D gene (6 bases). Trimming shortened V by 6 bases and J by 7 bases, and 12 bases separated the two germline ends. Germline V gene lookup returns CDR1 DFQATT and CDR2 SNEGSKA (reference sequence). The CDR3 consists of 11 residues. This CDR3 reads CSAPLGGTQYF. In nucleotides, the CDR3 is TGCAGTGCCCCCCTGGGGGGGACCCAGTACTTC.